The 12 T cell receptor beta chains in this list originate from one sample, sequenced in a study of spatial heterogeneity in lung cancer. General study points: Higher tumor mutation counts went along with higher counts of expanded intratumoral alpha and beta TCRs.

The time point: sample taken at primary tumor resection. TCRdb redid the calling of the 5' RACE reads with MiXCR, one entry per CDR3 protein. The data contain about 7,800 distinct CDR3 sequences, about 8% of them singletons. Antigen specificity for these receptors is unknown. Sequenced here: lung tumor tissue, sampled at surgery. The receptors originated from a male donor with early-stage non-small cell lung cancer.

This clonotype is deemed medium-sized. The chain has TRBV27 and TRBJ2-3; 7 bases map to TRBD1. V trimming: 5 bases; J trimming: 2 bases; junction bases outside the gene matches: 10. The CDR3 is 16 amino acids. Germline V gene sequence: CDR1 MNHEY, CDR2 SMNVEV (reference sequence). Here the CDR3 DNA reads TGTGCCAGCAGTGTCAGGGGGATGAGGCTCACAGATACGCAGTATTTT. Its protein product is CASSVRGMRLTDTQYF.

This chain connects TRBV20-1 to TRBJ2-1; 10 nucleotides align to TRBD2. Germline trimming cut 7 bases from V and 8 bases from J; bases unmatched to any gene: 5. The CDR3 extends over 12 amino acids. CDR1 and CDR2 (germline): DFQATT, SNEGSKA (reference sequence). Here the CDR3 reads CSGLAGSDEQFF. The CDR3 bases are TGCAGTGGACTAGCGGGTAGCGATGAGCAGTTCTTC.

J is TRBJ2-1 and V is TRBV20-1, with 7 bases that match TRBD2. J was trimmed by 6 bases and V by 5 bases; bases with no gene match: 7. This CDR3 spans 13 amino acids. The germline V gene encodes CDR1 DFQATT and CDR2 SNEGSKA (reference sequence). Written as DNA, the CDR3 is TGCAGTGCTCCGCGACTAGCCAGCAATGAGCAGTTCTTC. Its protein is CSAPRLASNEQFF.

Relative to its sample, this clonotype is medium-sized. The chain recombines TRBV2 with TRBJ2-7; no clear D gene. CDR3 length equals 11 residues. V was shortened by 10 bases and J by 11 bases, with 18 bases between the two germline ends. Per the germline V gene, CDR1 is SNHLY and CDR2 is FYNNEI. CDR3 sequence (DNA): TGTGCCACCTCTATGGGGTCACTGGAGTACTTC. This translates into CATSMGSLEYF.

This clonotype is classed as medium-sized. The chain couples TRBV6-2 or TRBV6-3 to TRBJ1-1; D uncertain. Trimming stripped 6 bases from V and 6 bases from J, with 11 bases between. The CDR3 length is 12 residues. Looked up from germline, CDR1 is MNHEY and CDR2 is SVGEGT. This chain's CDR3 is CASSWPHSEAFF. The CDR3 nucleotides are TGTGCCAGCAGCTGGCCGCACTCTGAAGCTTTCTTT.

The chain has TRBV7-6 and TRBJ2-7; a possible D gene is TRBD2 (6 bases). V was trimmed by 8 bases and J by 7 bases, leaving 12 bases between them. CDR1 and CDR2 from the germline V gene are SGHVS and FNYEAQ. The CDR3 extends over 11 amino acids. The CDR3 region is CASALGGEQYF. DNA of the CDR3: TGTGCCAGCGCCCTGGGAGGAGAGCAGTACTTC.

By sample fraction, this clonotype is medium-sized. The chain combines TRBV20-1 with TRBJ2-3, with 7 bases matching TRBD2. Germline-derived CDR1 and CDR2 are DFQATT and SNEGSKA (reference sequence). CDR3 length: 14 residues. V shed 3 bases and J 2 bases; nucleotides not matched to a gene: 5. CDR3 in amino acids: CSASSSGNTDTQYF. The DNA of the CDR3 is TGCAGTGCTAGCTCTAGCGGAAACACAGATACGCAGTATTTT.

This clonotype was detected a few times. The chain employs TRBV3-1 and TRBJ1-5; D is ambiguous. The CDR3 runs to 11 residues. The V gene lost 1 base and the J gene lost 9 bases, with 4 bases spanning the gap. Germline CDR1 is LGHDT and CDR2 is YNNKEL (reference sequence). CDR3 in DNA: TGTGCCAGCAGCCAAGGTGGGCCCCAGCATTTT. Residues: CASSQGGPQHF.

This clonotype has just a few counts. This chain connects TRBV7-8 to TRBJ1-1, with TRBD1 matching 7 bases. This CDR3 spans 16 amino acids. In germline, CDR1 is SGHVS, CDR2 FQNEAQ. V trimming: 5 bases; J trimming: 1 base; junction bases outside the gene matches: 10. As DNA, the CDR3 is TGTGCCAGCAGCGCCCGGGACAGAGGTTCGAACACTGAAGCTTTCTTT. This gives the protein CASSARDRGSNTEAFF.

This clonotype qualifies as medium-sized (0.01 to 0.1%). The chain has TRBV27 and TRBJ2-7, with 7 bases identical to TRBD2. The CDR3 consists of 15 residues. Germline V lookup: CDR1 MNHEY, CDR2 SMNVEV (reference sequence). The V and J ends lost 4 bases and 3 bases, in that order; junction bases with no gene match: 9. The CDR3 loop is CASSSSGTNIYEQYF. CDR3 nucleotides: TGTGCCAGCAGTTCATCCGGGACTAATATCTACGAGCAGTACTTC.

This clonotype came up many times. This chain links TRBV5-6 with TRBJ1-1, with TRBD1 matching over 8 bases. Trimming at V came to 4 bases and at J to 5 bases, leaving 4 bases not matched to a gene. The CDR3 totals 13 residues. CDR1 SGHDT and CDR2 YYEEEE come from the germline V gene. In DNA, the CDR3 is TGTGCCAGCAGCCGGACAGGGAGAACTGAAGCTTTCTTT. Translated: CASSRTGRTEAFF.

This clonotype has a count of ten or more. The CDR3 bases are TGTGCCAGCAGCCAAGATCCCCGGGGGCGCGAAGAGACCCAGTACTTC. Translation gives CASSQDPRGREETQYF. This chain links TRBV3-1 with TRBJ2-5; D may correspond to TRBD1 or TRBD2 (6 bases each). Trimming pared 0 bases from V and 3 bases from J, leaving 14 bases between. Germline assignment: CDR1 LGHDT and CDR2 YNNKEL (reference sequence). This CDR3 region has 16 residues.